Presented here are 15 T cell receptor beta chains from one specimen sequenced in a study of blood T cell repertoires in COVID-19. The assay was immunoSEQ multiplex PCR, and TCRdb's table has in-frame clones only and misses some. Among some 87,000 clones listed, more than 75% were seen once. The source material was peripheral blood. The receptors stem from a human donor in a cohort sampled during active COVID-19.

This CDR3 is CASSNLGGSTDTQYF. CDR3 in DNA: TGTGCCAGCAGTAACTTGGGGGGGAGCACAGATACGCAGTATTTT. The chain is built from TRBV6-5 and TRBJ2-3; 7 nucleotides line up with TRBD2. The germline CDR1 and CDR2 sequences are MNHEY and SVGAGI. This CDR3 contains 15 residues. V shed 5 bases, J shed 0 bases, and the junction held 5 bases outside the gene matches.

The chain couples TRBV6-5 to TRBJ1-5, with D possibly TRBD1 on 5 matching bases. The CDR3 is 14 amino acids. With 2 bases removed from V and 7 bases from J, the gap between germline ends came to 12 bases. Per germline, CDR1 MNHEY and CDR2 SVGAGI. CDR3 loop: CASSYGGGGQPQHF. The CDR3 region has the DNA TGTGCCAGCAGTTACGGGGGGGGAGGGCAGCCCCAGCATTTT.

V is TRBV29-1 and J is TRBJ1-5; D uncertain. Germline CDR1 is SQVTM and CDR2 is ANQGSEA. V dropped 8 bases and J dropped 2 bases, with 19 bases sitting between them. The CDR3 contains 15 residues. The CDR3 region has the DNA TGCAGCTTCATTGGGTCGGGAGTTGGCAATCAGCCCCAGCATTTT. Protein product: CSFIGSGVGNQPQHF.

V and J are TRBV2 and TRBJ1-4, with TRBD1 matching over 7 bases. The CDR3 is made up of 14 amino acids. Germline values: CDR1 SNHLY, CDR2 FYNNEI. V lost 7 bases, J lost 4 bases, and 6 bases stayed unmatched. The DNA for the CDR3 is TGTGCCAGCACGAGGGGGCGCGGTAATGAAAAACTGTTTTTT. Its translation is CASTRGRGNEKLFF. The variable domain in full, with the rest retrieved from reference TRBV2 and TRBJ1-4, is EPEVTQTPSHQVTQMGQEVILRCVPISNHLYFYWYRQILGQKVEFLVSFYNNEISEKSEIFDDQFSVERPDGSNFTLKIRSTKLEDSAMYFCASTRGRGNEKLFFGSGTQLSVL.

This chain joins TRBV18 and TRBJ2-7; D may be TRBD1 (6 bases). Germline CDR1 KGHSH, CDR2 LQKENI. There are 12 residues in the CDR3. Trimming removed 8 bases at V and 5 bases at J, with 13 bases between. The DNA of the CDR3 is TGTGCCAGCGCCTTGGGGGCCAACGAGCAGTACTTC. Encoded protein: CASALGANEQYF.

The CDR3 sequence is CASSLAGLASTDTQYF. DNA for the CDR3: TGTGCCAGCAGCTTAGCTGGGCTAGCCAGCACAGATACGCAGTATTTT. The rearrangement links TRBV7-2 to TRBJ2-3, with D tentatively TRBD2 (5 bases). The V end was cut by 0 bases, the J end by 0 bases, with 10 bases between. Germline CDR1 SGHTA, CDR2 FQGNSA. This CDR3 comprises 16 residues.

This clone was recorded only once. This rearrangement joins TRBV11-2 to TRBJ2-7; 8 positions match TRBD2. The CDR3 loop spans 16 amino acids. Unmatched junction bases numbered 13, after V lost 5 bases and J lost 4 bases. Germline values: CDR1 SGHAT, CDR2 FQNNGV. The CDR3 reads CASSLNPGGAWYEQYF. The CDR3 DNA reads TGTGCCAGCAGCCTCAATCCGGGGGGGGCTTGGTACGAGCAGTACTTC.

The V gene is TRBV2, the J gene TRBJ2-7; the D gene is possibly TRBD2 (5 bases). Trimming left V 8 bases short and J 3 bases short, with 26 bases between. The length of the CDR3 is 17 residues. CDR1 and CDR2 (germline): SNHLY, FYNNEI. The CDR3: CASGMETNTRPNYEQYF. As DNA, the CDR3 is TGTGCCAGCGGGATGGAGACAAACACTAGACCCAACTACGAGCAGTACTTC.

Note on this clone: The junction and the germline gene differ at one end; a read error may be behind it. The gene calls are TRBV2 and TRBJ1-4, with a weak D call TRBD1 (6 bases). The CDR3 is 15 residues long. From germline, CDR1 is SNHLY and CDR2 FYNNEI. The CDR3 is CASSEDRTTNEKLFF. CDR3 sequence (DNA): TGTGCCAGCAGCGAAGACAGGACAACTAATGAAAAACTGTTTTTT. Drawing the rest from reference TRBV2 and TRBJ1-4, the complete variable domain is EPEVTQTPSHQVTQMGQEVILRCVPISNHLYFYWYRQILGQKVEFLVSFYNNEISEKSEIFDDQFSVERPDGSNFTLKIRSTKLEDSAMYFCASSEDRTTNEKLFFGSGTQLSVL.

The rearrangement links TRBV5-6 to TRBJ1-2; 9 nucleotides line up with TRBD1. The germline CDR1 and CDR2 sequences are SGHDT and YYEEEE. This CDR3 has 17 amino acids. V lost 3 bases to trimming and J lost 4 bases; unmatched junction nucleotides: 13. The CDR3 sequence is CASSYLLSRDRAYGYTF. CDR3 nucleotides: TGTGCCAGCAGCTACTTACTGTCCCGGGACAGGGCCTATGGCTACACCTTC.

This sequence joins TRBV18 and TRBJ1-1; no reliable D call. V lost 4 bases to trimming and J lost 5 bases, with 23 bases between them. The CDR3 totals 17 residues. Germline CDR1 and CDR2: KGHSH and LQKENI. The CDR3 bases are TGTGCCAGCTCACTGAAGGACGGAGGGCTACTTGAGACTGAAGCTTTCTTT. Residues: CASSLKDGGLLETEAFF. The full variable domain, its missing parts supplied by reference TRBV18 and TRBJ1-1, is NAGVMQNPRHLVRRRGQEARLRCSPMKGHSHVYWYRQLPEEGLKFMVYLQKENIIDESGMPKERFSAEFPKEGPSILRIQQVVRGDSAAYFCASSLKDGGLLETEAFFGQGTRLTVV.

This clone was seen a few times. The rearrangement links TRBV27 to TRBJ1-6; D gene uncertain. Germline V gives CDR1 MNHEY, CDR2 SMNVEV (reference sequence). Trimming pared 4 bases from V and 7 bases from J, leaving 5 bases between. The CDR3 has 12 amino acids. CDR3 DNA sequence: TGTGCCAGCAGTTCGGGGAATTCACCCCTCCACTTT. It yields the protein CASSSGNSPLHF.

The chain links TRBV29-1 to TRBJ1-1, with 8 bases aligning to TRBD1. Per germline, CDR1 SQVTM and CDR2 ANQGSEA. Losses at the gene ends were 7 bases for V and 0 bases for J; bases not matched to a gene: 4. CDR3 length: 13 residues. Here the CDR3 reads CSGRTGLNTEAFF. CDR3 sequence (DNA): TGCAGCGGGAGGACAGGGTTGAACACTGAAGCTTTCTTT.

The CDR3 reads CASSLASGTGRSEAFF. The CDR3 region has the DNA TGTGCCAGCAGCTTAGCCTCAGGGACCGGGAGGTCTGAAGCTTTCTTT. The chain has TRBV11-2 and TRBJ1-1; tentatively, D is TRBD1 (5 bases). The CDR3 loop spans 16 amino acids. V lost 1 base and J lost 6, with 18 bases in between. Germline CDR1 and CDR2: SGHAT and FQNNGV.

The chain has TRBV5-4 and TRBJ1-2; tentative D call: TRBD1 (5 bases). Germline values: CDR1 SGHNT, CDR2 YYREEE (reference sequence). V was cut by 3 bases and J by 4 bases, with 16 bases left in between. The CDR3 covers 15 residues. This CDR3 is CASSSRDYLFYGYTF. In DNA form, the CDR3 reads TGTGCCAGCAGCTCCCGGGACTACTTATTCTATGGCTACACCTTC.